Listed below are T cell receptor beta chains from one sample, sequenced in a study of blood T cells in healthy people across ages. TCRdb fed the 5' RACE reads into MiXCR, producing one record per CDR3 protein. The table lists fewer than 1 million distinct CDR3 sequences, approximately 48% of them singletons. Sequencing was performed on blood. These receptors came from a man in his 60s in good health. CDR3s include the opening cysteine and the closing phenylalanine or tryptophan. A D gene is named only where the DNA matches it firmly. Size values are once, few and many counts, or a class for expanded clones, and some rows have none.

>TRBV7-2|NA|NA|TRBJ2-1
TGTGCCAGCAGACCCGGGGAGGGGGCGAGGAATGGGCAGTTCTTC
CASRPGEGARNGQFF
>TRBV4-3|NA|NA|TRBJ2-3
TGCGCCAGCAGCCAACAGGGTAACAGGGCGGCAGATACGCAGTATTTT
CASSQQGNRAADTQYF
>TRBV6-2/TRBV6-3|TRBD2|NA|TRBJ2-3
TGTGCCAGCAGTTACTCGAACGGCTTAGCGGGGACAGATACGCAGTATTTT
CASSYSNGLAGTDTQYF
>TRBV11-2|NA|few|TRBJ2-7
TGTGCCAGCAGCTTAAGGAGGGGTGACCACGAGCAGTACTTC
CASSLRRGDHEQYF
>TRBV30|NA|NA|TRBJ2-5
TGTGCCTGGAGTGGACTAGGCGAGACCCAGTACTTC
CAWSGLGETQYF
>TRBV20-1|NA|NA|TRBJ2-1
TGCAGTGGAACCGGGACCATCGGGGAGACCCAGTTCTTC
CSGTGTIGETQFF
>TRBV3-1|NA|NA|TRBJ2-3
TGTGCCAGCAGCCAAGCGACGCGACACTGGGATACGCAGTATTTT
CASSQATRHWDTQYF
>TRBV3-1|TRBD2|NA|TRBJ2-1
TGTGCCAGCAGCCCAGTAATCGGGGGGGCAGGCAATGAGCAGTTCTTC
CASSPVIGGAGNEQFF
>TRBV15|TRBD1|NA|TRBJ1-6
TGTGCCACCAGCAGAGACCCAGGGGGTGATTCACCCCTCCACTTT
CATSRDPGGDSPLHF
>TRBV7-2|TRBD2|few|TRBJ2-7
TGTGCCAGCAGCTTAAGGGTCGGGAGGGAATACGAGCAGTACTTC
CASSLRVGREYEQYF
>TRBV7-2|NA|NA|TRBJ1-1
TGTGCCAGCAGCTTAGCGCCGGCAGGGGCTGGCACTGAAGCTTTCTTT
CASSLAPAGAGTEAFF
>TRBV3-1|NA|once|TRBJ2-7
TGTGCCAGCAGGCGAGGCCGGGCCAACTCCTACGAGCAGTACTTC
CASRRGRANSYEQYF
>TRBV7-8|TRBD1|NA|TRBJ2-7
TGTGCCAGCAGCTTACTTCGACAGGGCGAGCAGTACTTC
CASSLLRQGEQYF
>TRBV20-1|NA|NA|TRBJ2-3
TGCAGTGCTAGCCAGGGCCTTACGCAGTATTTT
CSASQGLTQYF
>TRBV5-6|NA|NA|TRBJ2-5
TGTGCCAGCAGCTTTCCGGGGCTAGAAGAGACCCAGTACTTC
CASSFPGLEETQYF
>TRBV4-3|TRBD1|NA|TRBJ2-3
TGCGCCAGCAGCCAGGGACAGGGGGACACAGATACGCAGTATTTT
CASSQGQGDTDTQYF
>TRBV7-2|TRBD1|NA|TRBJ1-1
TGTGCCAGCAGCTCGCAGGGGGCAGCGATTGAAGCTTTCTTT
CASSSQGAAIEAFF
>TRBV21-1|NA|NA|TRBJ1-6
TGTTTTTCAGCAGCAAAGCGCTGTATGGGTAATTCACCCCTCCACTTT
CFSAAKRCMGNSPLHF
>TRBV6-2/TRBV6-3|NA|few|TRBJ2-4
TGTGCCAGCAGTTCCCATCTGGGGGCCAAAAACATTCAGTACTTC
CASSSHLGAKNIQYF
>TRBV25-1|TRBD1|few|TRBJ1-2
TGTGCCAGCAGTGAATTTGACAACAGGGGCCGGGATGGCTACACCTTC
CASSEFDNRGRDGYTF
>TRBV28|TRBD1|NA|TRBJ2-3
TGTGCCAGCAGTGGCCCGGACAGGGTTCGCACAGATACGCAGTATTTT
CASSGPDRVRTDTQYF